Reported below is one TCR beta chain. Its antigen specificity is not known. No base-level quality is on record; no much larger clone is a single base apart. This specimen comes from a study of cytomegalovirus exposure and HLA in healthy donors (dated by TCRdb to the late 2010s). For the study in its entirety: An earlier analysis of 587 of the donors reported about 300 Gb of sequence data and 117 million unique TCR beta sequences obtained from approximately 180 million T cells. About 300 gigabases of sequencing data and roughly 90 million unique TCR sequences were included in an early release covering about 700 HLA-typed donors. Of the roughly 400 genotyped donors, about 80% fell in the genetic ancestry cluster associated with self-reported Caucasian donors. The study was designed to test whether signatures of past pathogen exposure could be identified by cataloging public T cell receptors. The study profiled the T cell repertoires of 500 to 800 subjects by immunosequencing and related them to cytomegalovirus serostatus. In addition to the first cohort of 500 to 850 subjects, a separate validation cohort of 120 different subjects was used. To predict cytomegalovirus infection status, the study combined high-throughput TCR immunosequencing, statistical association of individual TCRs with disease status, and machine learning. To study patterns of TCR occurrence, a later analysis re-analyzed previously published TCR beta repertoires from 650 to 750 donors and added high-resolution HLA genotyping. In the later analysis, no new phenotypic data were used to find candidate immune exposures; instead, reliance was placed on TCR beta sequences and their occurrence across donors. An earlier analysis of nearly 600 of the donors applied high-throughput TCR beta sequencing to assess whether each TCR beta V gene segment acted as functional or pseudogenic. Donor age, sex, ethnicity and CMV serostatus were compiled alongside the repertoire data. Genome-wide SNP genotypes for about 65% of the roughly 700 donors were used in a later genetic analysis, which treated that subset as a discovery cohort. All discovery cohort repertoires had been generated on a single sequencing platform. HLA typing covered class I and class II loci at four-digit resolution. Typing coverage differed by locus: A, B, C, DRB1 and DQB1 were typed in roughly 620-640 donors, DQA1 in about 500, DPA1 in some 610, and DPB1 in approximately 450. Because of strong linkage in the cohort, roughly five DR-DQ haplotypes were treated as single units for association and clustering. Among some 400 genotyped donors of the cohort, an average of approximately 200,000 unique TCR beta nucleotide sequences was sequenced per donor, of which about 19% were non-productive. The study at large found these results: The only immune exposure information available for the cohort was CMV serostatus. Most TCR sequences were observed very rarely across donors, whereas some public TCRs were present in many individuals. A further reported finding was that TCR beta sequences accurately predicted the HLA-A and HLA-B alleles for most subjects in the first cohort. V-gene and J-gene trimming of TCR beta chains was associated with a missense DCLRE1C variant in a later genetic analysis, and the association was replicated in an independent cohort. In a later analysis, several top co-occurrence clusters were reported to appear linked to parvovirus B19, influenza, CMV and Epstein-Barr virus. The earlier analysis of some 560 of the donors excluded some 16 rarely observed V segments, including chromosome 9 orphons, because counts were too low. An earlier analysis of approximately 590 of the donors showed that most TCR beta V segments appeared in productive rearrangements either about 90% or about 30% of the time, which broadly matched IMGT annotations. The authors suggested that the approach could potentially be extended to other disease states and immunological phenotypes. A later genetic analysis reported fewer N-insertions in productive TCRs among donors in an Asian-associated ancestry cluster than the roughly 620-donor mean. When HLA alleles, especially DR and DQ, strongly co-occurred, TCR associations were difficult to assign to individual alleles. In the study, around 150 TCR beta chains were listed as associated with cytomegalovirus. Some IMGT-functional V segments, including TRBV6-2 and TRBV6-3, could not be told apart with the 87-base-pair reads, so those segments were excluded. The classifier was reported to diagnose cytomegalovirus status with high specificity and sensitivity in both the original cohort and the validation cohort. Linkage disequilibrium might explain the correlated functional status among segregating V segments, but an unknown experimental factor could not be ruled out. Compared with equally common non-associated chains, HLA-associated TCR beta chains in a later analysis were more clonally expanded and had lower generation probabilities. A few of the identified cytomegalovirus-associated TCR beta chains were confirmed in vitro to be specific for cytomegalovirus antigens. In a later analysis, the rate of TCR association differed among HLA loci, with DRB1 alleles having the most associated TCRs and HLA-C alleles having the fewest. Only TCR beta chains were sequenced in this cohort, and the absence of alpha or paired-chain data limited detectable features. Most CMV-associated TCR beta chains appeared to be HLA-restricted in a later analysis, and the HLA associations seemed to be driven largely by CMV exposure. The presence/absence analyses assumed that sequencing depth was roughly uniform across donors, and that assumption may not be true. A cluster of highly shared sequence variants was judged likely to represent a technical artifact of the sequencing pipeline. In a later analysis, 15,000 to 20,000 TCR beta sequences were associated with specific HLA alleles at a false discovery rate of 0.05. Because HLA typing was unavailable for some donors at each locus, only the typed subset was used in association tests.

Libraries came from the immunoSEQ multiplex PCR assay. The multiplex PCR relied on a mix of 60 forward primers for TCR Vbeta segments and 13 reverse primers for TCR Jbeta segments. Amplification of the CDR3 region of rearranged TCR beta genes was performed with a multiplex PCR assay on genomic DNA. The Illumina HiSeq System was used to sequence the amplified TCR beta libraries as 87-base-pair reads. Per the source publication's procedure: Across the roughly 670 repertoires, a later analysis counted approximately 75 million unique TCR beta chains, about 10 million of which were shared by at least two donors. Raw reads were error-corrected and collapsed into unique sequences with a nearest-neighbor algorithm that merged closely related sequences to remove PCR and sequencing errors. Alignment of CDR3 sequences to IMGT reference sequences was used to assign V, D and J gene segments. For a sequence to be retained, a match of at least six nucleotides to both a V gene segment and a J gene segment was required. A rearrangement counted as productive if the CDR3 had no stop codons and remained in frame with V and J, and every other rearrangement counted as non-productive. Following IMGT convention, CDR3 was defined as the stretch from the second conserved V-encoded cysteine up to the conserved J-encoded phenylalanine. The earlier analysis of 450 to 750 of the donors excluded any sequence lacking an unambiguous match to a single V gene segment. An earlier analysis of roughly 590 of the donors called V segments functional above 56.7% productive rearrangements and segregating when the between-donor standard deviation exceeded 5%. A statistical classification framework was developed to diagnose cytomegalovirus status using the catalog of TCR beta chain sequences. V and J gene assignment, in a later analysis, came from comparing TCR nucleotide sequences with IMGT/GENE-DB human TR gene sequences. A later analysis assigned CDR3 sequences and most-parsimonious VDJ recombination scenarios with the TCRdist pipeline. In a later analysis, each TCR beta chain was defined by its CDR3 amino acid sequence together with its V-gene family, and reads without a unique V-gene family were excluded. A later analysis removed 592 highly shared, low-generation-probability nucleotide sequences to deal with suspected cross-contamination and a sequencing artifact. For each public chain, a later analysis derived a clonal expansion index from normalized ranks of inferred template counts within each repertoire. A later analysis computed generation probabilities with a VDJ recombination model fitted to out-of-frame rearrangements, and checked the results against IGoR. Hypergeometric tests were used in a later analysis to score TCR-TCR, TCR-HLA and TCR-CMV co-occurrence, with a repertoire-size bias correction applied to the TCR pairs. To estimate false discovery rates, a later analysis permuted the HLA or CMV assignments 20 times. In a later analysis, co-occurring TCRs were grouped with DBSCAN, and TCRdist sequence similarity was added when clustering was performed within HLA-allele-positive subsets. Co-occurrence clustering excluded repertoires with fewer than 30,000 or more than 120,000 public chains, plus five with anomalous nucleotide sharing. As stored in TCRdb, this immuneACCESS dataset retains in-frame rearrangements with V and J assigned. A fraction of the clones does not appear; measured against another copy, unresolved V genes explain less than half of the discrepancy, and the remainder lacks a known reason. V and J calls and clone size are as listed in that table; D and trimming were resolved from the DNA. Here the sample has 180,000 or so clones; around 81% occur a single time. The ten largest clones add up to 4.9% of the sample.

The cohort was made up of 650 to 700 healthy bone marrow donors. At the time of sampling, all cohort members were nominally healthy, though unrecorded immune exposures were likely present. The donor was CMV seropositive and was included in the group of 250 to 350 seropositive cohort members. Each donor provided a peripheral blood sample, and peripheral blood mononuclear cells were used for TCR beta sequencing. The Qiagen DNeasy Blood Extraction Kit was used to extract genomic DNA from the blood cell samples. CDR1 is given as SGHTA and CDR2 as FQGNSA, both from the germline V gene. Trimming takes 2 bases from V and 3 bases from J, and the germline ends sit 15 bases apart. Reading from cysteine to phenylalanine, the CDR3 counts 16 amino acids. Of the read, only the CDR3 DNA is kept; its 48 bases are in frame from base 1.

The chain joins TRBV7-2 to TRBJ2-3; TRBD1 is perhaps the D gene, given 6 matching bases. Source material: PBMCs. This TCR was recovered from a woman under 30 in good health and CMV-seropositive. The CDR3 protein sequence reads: CASSLMGAAATDTQYF. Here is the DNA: TGTGCCAGCAGCTTAATGGGGGCGGCTGCGACAGATACGCAGTATTTT.